This entry features one TCR beta chain sequence. The antigen remains undetermined. The germline V gene encodes CDR1 KGHSH and CDR2 LQKENI. The CDR3 contains 17 residues. Trimming left V 2 bases short and J 5 bases short, with 21 bases between. The sample originates from a study of OX40 agonist ivuxolimab in advanced cancers. Turning to the study itself: Partial responses occurred in three patients (one hepatocellular carcinoma, two cutaneous melanoma).

Clones were read by immunoSEQ multiplex PCR, and TCRdb kept only the in-frame ones, dropping some. Here the sample spans approximately 90,000 clones, less than 95% being singletons. Study-wide results and caveats: Partial responders receiving 0.1-3.0 mg/kg showed among the lowest clonal expansion. Expanded clones were, on average, more numerous in CD8+ T cells than in CD4+. Both blood CD4+ and CD8+ T cells showed clonal growth by week 6 at 0.1 to 3.0 mg/kg.

The starting material was CD4+ or CD8+ T cells sorted from blood, obtained in a trial of the OX40 agonist ivuxolimab. The receptor was derived from an adult with an advanced solid tumor such as melanoma, head and neck, liver or kidney cancer. V gene TRBV18 combines with J gene TRBJ2-5; TRBD1 or TRBD2 may be the D gene (6 bases each). The CDR3 bases are TGTGCCAGCTCACCAGAAGGCCCAACCGTAGGGGGGGAGACCCAGTACTTC. Translation gives CASSPEGPTVGGETQYF. The entire variable domain, with the rest obtained from reference TRBV18 and TRBJ2-5, is as follows: NAGVMQNPRHLVRRRGQEARLRCSPMKGHSHVYWYRQLPEEGLKFMVYLQKENIIDESGMPKERFSAEFPKEGPSILRIQQVVRGDSAAYFCASSPEGPTVGGETQYFGPGTRLLVL.